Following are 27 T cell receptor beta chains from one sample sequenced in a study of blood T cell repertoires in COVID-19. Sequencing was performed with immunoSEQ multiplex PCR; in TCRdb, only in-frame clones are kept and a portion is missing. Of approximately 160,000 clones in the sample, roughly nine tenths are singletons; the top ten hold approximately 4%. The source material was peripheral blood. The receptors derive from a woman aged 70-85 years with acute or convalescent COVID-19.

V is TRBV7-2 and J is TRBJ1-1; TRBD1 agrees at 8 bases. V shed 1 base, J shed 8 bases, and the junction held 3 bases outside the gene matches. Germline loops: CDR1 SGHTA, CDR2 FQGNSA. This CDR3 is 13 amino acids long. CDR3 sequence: CASSLVQGGEAFF. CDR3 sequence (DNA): TGTGCCAGCAGCTTAGTACAGGGGGGCGAAGCTTTCTTT.

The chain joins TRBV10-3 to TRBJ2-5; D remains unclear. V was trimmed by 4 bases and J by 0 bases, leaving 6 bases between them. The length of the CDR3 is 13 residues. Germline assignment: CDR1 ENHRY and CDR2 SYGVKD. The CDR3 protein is CAISGQDQETQYF. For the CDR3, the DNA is TGTGCCATCAGTGGACAAGACCAAGAGACCCAGTACTTC.

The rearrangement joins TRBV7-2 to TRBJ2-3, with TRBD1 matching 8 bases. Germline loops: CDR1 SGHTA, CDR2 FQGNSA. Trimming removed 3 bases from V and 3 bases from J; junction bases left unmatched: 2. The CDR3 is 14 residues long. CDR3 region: CASSFGQGTDTQYF. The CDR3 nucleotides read TGTGCCAGCAGCTTTGGACAGGGAACAGATACGCAGTATTTT.

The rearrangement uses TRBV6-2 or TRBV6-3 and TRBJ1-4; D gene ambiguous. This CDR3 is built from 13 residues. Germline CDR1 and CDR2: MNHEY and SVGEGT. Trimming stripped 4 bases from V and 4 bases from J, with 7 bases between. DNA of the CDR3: TGTGCCAGCAGTTCGGTGATTAATGAAAAACTGTTTTTT. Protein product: CASSSVINEKLFF.

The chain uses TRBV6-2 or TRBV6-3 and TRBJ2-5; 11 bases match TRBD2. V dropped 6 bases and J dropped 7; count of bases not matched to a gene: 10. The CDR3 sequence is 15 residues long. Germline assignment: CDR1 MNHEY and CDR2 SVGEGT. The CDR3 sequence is CASSPHTSGGATQYF. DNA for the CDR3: TGTGCCAGCAGCCCACACACTAGCGGGGGCGCGACCCAGTACTTC.

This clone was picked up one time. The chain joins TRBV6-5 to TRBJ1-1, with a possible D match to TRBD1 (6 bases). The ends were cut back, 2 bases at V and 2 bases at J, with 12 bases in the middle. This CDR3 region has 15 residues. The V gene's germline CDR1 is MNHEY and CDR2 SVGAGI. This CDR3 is CASSYLSGVNTEAFF. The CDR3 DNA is TGTGCCAGCAGTTACCTATCAGGGGTAAACACTGAAGCTTTCTTT.

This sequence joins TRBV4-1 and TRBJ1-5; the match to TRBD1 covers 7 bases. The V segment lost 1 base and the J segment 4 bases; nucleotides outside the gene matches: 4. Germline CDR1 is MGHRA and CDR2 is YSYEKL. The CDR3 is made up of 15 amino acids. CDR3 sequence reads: CASSQGGQTNQPQHF. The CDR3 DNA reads TGCGCCAGCAGCCAAGGGGGACAGACGAATCAGCCCCAGCATTTT.

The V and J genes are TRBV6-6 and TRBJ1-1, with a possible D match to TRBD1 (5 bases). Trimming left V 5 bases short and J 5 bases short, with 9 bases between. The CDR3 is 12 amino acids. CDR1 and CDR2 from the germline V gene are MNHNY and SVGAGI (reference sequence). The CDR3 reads CASSTDTTEAFF. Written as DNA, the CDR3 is TGTGCCAGCAGTACGGACACTACTGAAGCTTTCTTT.

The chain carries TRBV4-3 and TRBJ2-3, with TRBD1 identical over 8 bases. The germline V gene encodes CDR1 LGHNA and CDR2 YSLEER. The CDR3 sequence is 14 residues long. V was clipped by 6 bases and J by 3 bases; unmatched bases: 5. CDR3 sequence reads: CASSLRGRTDTQYF. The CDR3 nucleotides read TGCGCCAGCAGTCTCAGGGGGCGGACAGATACGCAGTATTTT.

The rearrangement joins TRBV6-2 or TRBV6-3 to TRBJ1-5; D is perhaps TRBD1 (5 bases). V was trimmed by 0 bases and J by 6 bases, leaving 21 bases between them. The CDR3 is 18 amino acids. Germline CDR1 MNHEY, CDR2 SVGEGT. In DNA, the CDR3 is TGTGCCAGCAGTTACTCGACGCAGGGTCGAGGATACGGTCAGCCCCAGCATTTT. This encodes CASSYSTQGRGYGQPQHF.

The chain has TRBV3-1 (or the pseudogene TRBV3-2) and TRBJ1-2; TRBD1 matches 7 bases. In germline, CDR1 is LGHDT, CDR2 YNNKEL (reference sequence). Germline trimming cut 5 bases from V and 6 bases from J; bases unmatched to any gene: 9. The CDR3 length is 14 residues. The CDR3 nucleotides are TGTGCCAGCAGCACCCTAGGGACAGCGCATGGCTACACCTTC. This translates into CASSTLGTAHGYTF.

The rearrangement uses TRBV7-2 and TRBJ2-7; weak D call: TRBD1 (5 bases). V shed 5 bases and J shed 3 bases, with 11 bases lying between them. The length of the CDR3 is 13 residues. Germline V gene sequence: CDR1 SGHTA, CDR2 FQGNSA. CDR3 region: CASSHKDNYEQYF. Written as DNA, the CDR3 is TGTGCCAGCAGCCATAAGGACAACTACGAGCAGTACTTC.

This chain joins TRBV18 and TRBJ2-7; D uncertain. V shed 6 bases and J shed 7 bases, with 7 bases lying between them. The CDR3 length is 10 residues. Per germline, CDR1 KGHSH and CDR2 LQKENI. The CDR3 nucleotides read TGTGCCAGCTCCCTCTTGGAGCAGTACTTC. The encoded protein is CASSLLEQYF.

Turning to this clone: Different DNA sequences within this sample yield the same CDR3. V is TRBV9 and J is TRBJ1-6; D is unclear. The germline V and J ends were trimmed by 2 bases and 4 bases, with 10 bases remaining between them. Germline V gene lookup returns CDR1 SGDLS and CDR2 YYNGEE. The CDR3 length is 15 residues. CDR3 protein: CASSVAGSYNSPLHF. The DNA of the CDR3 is TGTGCCAGCAGCGTGGCAGGATCGTATAATTCACCCCTCCACTTT.

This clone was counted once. CDR3: CASSNPPGQRDEKLFF. CDR3 bases: TGTGCCAGCAGCAACCCACCGGGACAGAGAGATGAAAAACTGTTTTTT. The chain joins TRBV5-5 to TRBJ1-4; TRBD1 matches 7 bases. The V segment lost 4 bases and the J segment 6 bases; nucleotides outside the gene matches: 12. Germline V gene lookup returns CDR1 SGHKS and CDR2 YYEKEE (reference sequence). The CDR3 totals 16 residues.

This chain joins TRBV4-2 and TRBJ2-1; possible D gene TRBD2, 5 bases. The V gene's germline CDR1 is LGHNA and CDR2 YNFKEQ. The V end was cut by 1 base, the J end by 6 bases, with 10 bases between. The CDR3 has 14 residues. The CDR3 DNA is TGTGCCAGCAGCCAAGCGGGGAGTGGCAATGAGCAGTTCTTC. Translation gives CASSQAGSGNEQFF.

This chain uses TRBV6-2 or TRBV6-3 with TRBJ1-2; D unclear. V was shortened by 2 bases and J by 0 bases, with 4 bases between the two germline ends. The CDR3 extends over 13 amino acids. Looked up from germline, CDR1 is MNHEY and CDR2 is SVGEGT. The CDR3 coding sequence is TGTGCCAGCAGTTACCGGGCTAACTATGGCTACACCTTC. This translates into CASSYRANYGYTF.

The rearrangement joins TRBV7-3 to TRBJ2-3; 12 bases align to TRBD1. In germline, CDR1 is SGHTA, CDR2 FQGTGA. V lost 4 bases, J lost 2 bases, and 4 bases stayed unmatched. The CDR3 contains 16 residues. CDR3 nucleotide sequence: TGTGCCAGCAGCTCCGGGACAGGGGGCCACACAGATACGCAGTATTTT. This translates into CASSSGTGGHTDTQYF.

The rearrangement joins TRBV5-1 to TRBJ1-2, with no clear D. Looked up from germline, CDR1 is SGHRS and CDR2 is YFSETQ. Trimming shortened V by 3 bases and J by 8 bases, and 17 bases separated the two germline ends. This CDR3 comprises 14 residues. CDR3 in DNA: TGCGCCAGCAGCTCGGCAGACTGGGCGGGCGGCTACACCTTC. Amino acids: CASSSADWAGGYTF.

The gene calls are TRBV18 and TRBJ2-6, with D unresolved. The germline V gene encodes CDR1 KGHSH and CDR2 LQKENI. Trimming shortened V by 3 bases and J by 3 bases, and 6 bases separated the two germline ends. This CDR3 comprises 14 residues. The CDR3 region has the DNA TGTGCCAGCTCACCGCAGTATGGGGCCAACGTCCTGACTTTC. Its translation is CASSPQYGANVLTF. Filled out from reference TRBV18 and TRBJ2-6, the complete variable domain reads NAGVMQNPRHLVRRRGQEARLRCSPMKGHSHVYWYRQLPEEGLKFMVYLQKENIIDESGMPKERFSAEFPKEGPSILRIQQVVRGDSAAYFCASSPQYGANVLTFGAGSRLTVL.

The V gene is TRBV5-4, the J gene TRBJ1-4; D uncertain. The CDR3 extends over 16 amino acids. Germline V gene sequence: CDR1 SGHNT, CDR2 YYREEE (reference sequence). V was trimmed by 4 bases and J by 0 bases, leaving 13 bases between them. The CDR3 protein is CASSAAGSATNEKLFF. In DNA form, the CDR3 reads TGTGCCAGCAGCGCTGCGGGGAGTGCAACTAATGAAAAACTGTTTTTT.

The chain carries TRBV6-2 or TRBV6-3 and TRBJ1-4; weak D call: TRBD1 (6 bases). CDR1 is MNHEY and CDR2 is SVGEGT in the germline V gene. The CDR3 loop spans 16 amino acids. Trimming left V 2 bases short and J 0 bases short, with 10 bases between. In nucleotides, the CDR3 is TGTGCCAGCAGTTACCATAGGACAGCAACTAATGAAAAACTGTTTTTT. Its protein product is CASSYHRTATNEKLFF.

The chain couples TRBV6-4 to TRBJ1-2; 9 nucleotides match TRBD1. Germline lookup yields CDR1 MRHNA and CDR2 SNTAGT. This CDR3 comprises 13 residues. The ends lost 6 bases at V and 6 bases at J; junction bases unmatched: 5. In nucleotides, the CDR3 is TGTGCCAGCAGCTCCGGGACAGGGAATGGCTACACCTTC. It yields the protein CASSSGTGNGYTF.

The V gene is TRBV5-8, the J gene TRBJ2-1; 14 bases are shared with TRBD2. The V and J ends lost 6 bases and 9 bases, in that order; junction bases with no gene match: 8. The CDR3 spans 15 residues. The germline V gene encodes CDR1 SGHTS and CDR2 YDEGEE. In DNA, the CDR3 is TGTGCCAGCATCCCACGGGGACTAGCGGGAGTTGAGCAGTTCTTC. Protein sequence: CASIPRGLAGVEQFF. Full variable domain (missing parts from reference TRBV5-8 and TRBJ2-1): EAGVTQSPTHLIKTRGQQATLRCSPISGHTSVYWYQQALGLGLQFLLWYDEGEERNRGNFPPRFSGRQFPNYSSELNVNALELEDSALYLCASIPRGLAGVEQFFGPGTRLTVL.

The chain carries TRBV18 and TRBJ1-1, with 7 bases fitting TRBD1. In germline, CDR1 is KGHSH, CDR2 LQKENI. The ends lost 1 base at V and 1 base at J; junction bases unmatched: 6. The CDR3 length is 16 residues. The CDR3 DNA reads TGTGCCAGCTCACCACTCGGACAGGCATCGAACACTGAAGCTTTCTTT. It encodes CASSPLGQASNTEAFF.

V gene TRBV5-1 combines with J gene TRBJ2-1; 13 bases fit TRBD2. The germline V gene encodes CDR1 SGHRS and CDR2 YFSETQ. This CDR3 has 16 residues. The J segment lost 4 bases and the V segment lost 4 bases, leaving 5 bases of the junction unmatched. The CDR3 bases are TGCGCCAGCAGCGCGGGACTAGCGGGGCCGTACAATGAGCAGTTCTTC. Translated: CASSAGLAGPYNEQFF.

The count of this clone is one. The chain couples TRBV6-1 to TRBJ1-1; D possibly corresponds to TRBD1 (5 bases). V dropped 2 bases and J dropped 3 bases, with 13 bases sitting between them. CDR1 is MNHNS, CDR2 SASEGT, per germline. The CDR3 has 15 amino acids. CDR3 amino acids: CASSEFVTAYTEAFF. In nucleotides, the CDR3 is TGTGCCAGCAGTGAATTCGTGACAGCCTACACTGAAGCTTTCTTT.